These 3 T cell receptor beta chains came from one sample sequenced in a study of T-cell memory formation after mild COVID-19. TCRdb fed the 5' RACE reads into MiXCR, producing one record per CDR3 protein. The sample yields 120,000 to 150,000 distinct CDR3 sequences, roughly 13% seen once. Sequencing was carried out using PBMCs or a T cell subset sorted from them (not recorded which). The receptors originated from an adult woman who had mild COVID-19 (a few samples of this study predate the infection). Cell type and time point are not known.

This clonotype came up many times. V gene TRBV5-1 combines with J gene TRBJ2-3; D ambiguous. This CDR3 has 14 residues. The V gene lost 1 base and the J gene lost 6 bases, with 12 bases spanning the gap. CDR1 is SGHRS and CDR2 is YFSETQ in the germline V gene. The CDR3 nucleotides are TGCGCCAGCAGCTTGACTGGGCAGCTCGATACGCAGTATTTT. This translates into CASSLTGQLDTQYF.

This clonotype was recorded at least ten times. This sequence joins TRBV4-2 and TRBJ2-7, with 8 bases fitting TRBD2. Germline lookup yields CDR1 LGHNA and CDR2 YNFKEQ. The J segment lost 4 bases and the V segment lost 8 bases, leaving 7 bases of the junction unmatched. The CDR3 length is 13 residues. CDR3 amino acids: CASSGGTTYEQYF. The CDR3, as DNA: TGTGCCAGCTCGGGAGGGACAACGTACGAGCAGTACTTC.

The genes are TRBV20-1 and TRBJ2-7; D possibly matches TRBD1 or TRBD2 (5 bases each). The CDR3 sequence is 14 residues long. Germline V lookup: CDR1 DFQATT, CDR2 SNEGSKA (reference sequence). Between the trimmed V and J ends, which lost 4 bases and 7 bases, there was a span of 20 bases. This CDR3 reads CSAITSGTHREQYF. The DNA of the CDR3 is TGCAGTGCTATTACCTCCGGGACGCACAGGGAGCAGTACTTC.